Presented here are 22 T cell receptor beta chains from one specimen sequenced in a study of blood T cell repertoires in COVID-19. The assay was immunoSEQ multiplex PCR, and TCRdb's table has in-frame clones only and misses some. The sample lists about 150,000 clones, over 70% occurring once. Material for sequencing was PBMCs or T cells enriched from blood (not recorded which). The receptors were gathered from a man between 70 and 80 years old who had been exposed to COVID-19.

The chain uses TRBV28 and TRBJ2-7, with 8 bases matching TRBD2. V lost 2 bases and J lost 6; bases outside the gene matches: 9. The CDR3 has 15 residues. CDR1 and CDR2 (germline): MDHEN, SYDVKM. This chain's CDR3 is CASSLGAAGEPEQYF. CDR3 DNA: TGTGCCAGCAGTTTAGGTGCAGCGGGAGAACCCGAGCAGTACTTC.

V usage is TRBV6-2 or TRBV6-3 and J usage is TRBJ1-1; D is uncertain. V shed 0 bases and J shed 4 bases, with 12 bases lying between them. CDR3 length: 15 residues. Germline assignment: CDR1 MNHEY and CDR2 SVGEGT. The CDR3 region is CASSYSVVGSTEAFF. CDR3 DNA: TGTGCCAGCAGTTACTCGGTGGTCGGTAGCACTGAAGCTTTCTTT.

This rearrangement joins TRBV3-1 (or the pseudogene TRBV3-2) to TRBJ1-1; D uncertain. The V gene lost 4 bases and the J gene lost 0 bases, with 18 bases spanning the gap. The CDR3 length is 17 residues. In germline, CDR1 is LGHDT, CDR2 YNNKEL (reference sequence). The CDR3 is CASSPLLTPGLNTEAFF. The CDR3 bases are TGTGCCAGCAGCCCTCTACTGACACCTGGGCTGAACACTGAAGCTTTCTTT.

The chain links TRBV11-2 to TRBJ1-1; the D gene is possibly TRBD1 (5 bases). Germline lookup yields CDR1 SGHAT and CDR2 FQNNGV. V lost 1 base and J 1 base, leaving 7 bases between the germline ends. The CDR3 extends over 14 amino acids. The CDR3: CASSLAGQNTEAFF. The DNA of the CDR3 is TGTGCCAGCAGCTTAGCCGGACAGAACACTGAAGCTTTCTTT.

This clone was seen a few times. V usage is TRBV15 and J usage is TRBJ2-4; 7 positions match TRBD1. The germline V gene has CDR1 LNHNV and CDR2 YYDKDF (reference sequence). J lost 7 bases, V lost 2 bases, and 17 bases had no gene match. CDR3 length equals 18 residues. CDR3 sequence reads: CATSRLGVRTGGVNIQYF. CDR3 nucleotides: TGTGCCACCAGCAGACTGGGGGTCCGGACAGGTGGGGTGAACATTCAGTACTTC.

This chain uses TRBV28 with TRBJ1-5, with no clear D. The CDR3 extends over 10 amino acids. CDR1 and CDR2 (germline): MDHEN, SYDVKM. The V end was cut by 8 bases, the J end by 7 bases, with 6 bases between. The CDR3 here is CASGEQPQHF. In DNA, the CDR3 is TGTGCCAGCGGAGAGCAGCCCCAGCATTTT.

This rearrangement joins TRBV5-1 to TRBJ1-3, with D perhaps TRBD1 (6 bases). The germline V and J ends were trimmed by 2 bases and 4 bases, with 13 bases remaining between them. Germline CDR1 SGHRS, CDR2 YFSETQ. This CDR3 region has 15 residues. The DNA of the CDR3 is TGCGCCAGCAGCTTAGGAACAGGGTCGGGAAACACCATATATTTT. Its protein is CASSLGTGSGNTIYF.

The gene calls are TRBV14 and TRBJ2-2; D gene uncertain. The CDR3 extends over 15 amino acids. With 3 bases removed from V and 4 bases from J, the gap between germline ends came to 12 bases. Germline-derived CDR1 and CDR2 are SGHDN and FVKESK. The CDR3 sequence is CASSQLGPGTGELFF. CDR3 bases: TGTGCCAGCAGCCAGCTGGGTCCGGGCACCGGGGAGCTGTTTTTT.

This clone occurred once. This rearrangement joins TRBV3-1 (or the pseudogene TRBV3-2) to TRBJ2-2; D perhaps matches TRBD2 (6 bases). Trimming stripped 3 bases from V and 5 bases from J, with 10 bases between. This CDR3 spans 14 amino acids. The germline gives CDR1 LGHDT, CDR2 YNNKEL (reference sequence). The CDR3 is CASSHTAGTGELFF. CDR3 in DNA: TGTGCCAGCAGCCATACTGCGGGAACCGGGGAGCTGTTTTTT.

V usage is TRBV12-3 or TRBV12-4 and J usage is TRBJ1-2, with D possibly matching TRBD1 (6 bases). V shed 8 bases and J shed 2 bases, with 12 bases lying between them. CDR3 size: 13 residues. This CDR3 is CASRRGWNYGYTF. The CDR3 region has the DNA TGTGCCAGCCGCAGGGGTTGGAACTATGGCTACACCTTC.

The chain links TRBV29-1 to TRBJ1-3; D not resolved. Trimming cost V 2 bases and J 0 bases, with 8 bases left between them. Germline V gives CDR1 SQVTM, CDR2 ANQGSEA. This CDR3 comprises 14 residues. The CDR3 DNA reads as TGCAGCGTTGAAACGGGAGACTCTGGAAACACCATATATTTT. Encoded protein: CSVETGDSGNTIYF.

The chain recombines TRBV29-1 with TRBJ1-1; D is possibly TRBD1 (6 bases). CDR1 is SQVTM and CDR2 is ANQGSEA in the germline V gene. The CDR3 sequence is 13 residues long. V was cut by 1 base and J by 2 bases, with 8 bases left in between. The CDR3 sequence is CSVEVQGNTEAFF. In DNA form, the CDR3 reads TGCAGCGTTGAAGTACAGGGAAACACTGAAGCTTTCTTT. The entire variable domain, with the rest obtained from reference TRBV29-1 and TRBJ1-1, is as follows: SAVISQKPSRDICQRGTSLTIQCQVDSQVTMMFWYRQQPGQSLTLIATANQGSEATYESGFVIDKFPISRPNLTFSTLTVSNMSPEDSSIYLCSVEVQGNTEAFFGQGTRLTVV.

The chain links TRBV19 to TRBJ2-1; TRBD2 might be the D (5 bases). The CDR3 loop spans 15 amino acids. V lost 1 base, J lost 2 bases, and 9 bases lay in between. Germline V gives CDR1 LNHDA, CDR2 SQIVND (reference sequence). The CDR3 spells CASSIGLPAYNEQFF. DNA of the CDR3: TGTGCCAGTAGTATAGGACTACCTGCCTACAATGAGCAGTTCTTC.

This clone was detected ten times or more. This sequence joins TRBV6-1 and TRBJ2-7; 10 bases line up with TRBD2. Germline CDR1 reads MNHNS; CDR2 reads SASEGT. After removal of 1 base from V and 2 bases from J, the junction contained 2 bases not matched to a gene. The CDR3 is 15 residues long. The CDR3 DNA sequence: TGTGCCAGCAGTGAAGGGCTAGCGGGAGCCTACGAGCAGTACTTC. This translates into CASSEGLAGAYEQYF.

This clone came up a few times. The chain combines TRBV9 with TRBJ1-1, with D maybe TRBD1 (6 bases). The CDR3 is 13 residues long. The germline V gene encodes CDR1 SGDLS and CDR2 YYNGEE. The V and J ends lost 3 bases and 3 bases respectively, with 9 bases between them. The CDR3 nucleotides read TGTGCCAGCAGCGCCCGACAGGACACTGAAGCTTTCTTT. Protein: CASSARQDTEAFF.

J is TRBJ2-6 and V is TRBV30; TRBD2 might be the D (5 bases). Germline values: CDR1 GTSNPN, CDR2 SVGIG (reference sequence). The CDR3 is made up of 15 amino acids. V was trimmed by 8 bases and J by 0 bases, leaving 14 bases between them. CDR3 region: CAARRGDSGANVLTF. The CDR3 nucleotides are TGTGCCGCACGACGGGGTGACTCTGGGGCCAACGTCCTGACTTTC.

This rearrangement joins TRBV5-8 to TRBJ2-4, with TRBD1 matching 7 bases. CDR3 length: 13 residues. Losses at the gene ends were 5 bases for V and 8 bases for J; bases not matched to a gene: 7. Germline V CDR1 and CDR2: SGHTS, YDEGEE. As DNA, the CDR3 is TGTGCCAGCAGAATAAGGGGGCAGGACATTCAGTACTTC. Its protein product is CASRIRGQDIQYF.

This chain connects TRBV3-1 (or the pseudogene TRBV3-2) to TRBJ2-3, with D possibly TRBD2 on 6 matching bases. CDR3 length equals 16 residues. V shed 3 bases and J shed 5 bases, with 18 bases lying between them. Germline CDR1 and CDR2: LGHDT and YNNKEL (reference sequence). CDR3 protein: CASSQLRGWYQDTQYF. The CDR3 bases are TGTGCCAGCAGCCAGCTCCGGGGGTGGTATCAAGATACGCAGTATTTT.

The rearrangement uses TRBV3-1 (or the pseudogene TRBV3-2) and TRBJ2-1; 9 bases are a match to TRBD2. The CDR3 consists of 16 residues. Per germline, CDR1 LGHDT and CDR2 YNNKEL (reference sequence). V dropped 0 bases and J dropped 5; count of bases not matched to a gene: 5. DNA of the CDR3: TGTGCCAGCAGCCAAGAGCGTCTAGCGGGAAACAATGAGCAGTTCTTC. This encodes CASSQERLAGNNEQFF.

This rearrangement joins TRBV28 to TRBJ1-4, with TRBD1 matching 7 bases. The CDR3 contains 12 residues. Germline lookup yields CDR1 MDHEN and CDR2 SYDVKM. J gave up 7 bases and V 6 bases, and 2 bases lay outside the gene matches. The CDR3 nucleotides are TGTGCCAGCAGGACAGGGAGTGAAAAACTGTTTTTT. Residues: CASRTGSEKLFF.

V gene TRBV29-1 combines with J gene TRBJ1-1, with 7 bases that match TRBD1. This CDR3 has 15 amino acids. The trim removed 7 bases at V and 6 bases at J, leaving 17 bases unmatched. CDR1 SQVTM and CDR2 ANQGSEA come from the germline V gene. The CDR3 bases are TGCAGCGCAGCCTTTAAGGGGGCCCTTGCGTCTGAAGCTTTCTTT. It yields the protein CSAAFKGALASEAFF.

The count of this clone is one. The CDR3, as DNA: TGTGCCAGTAGTATAGCTGGCAGGGGCGAGGGAAACACCATATATTTT. Its translation: CASSIAGRGEGNTIYF. The rearrangement links TRBV19 to TRBJ1-3, with D possibly matching TRBD1 (6 bases). The ends were cut back, 1 base at V and 4 bases at J, with 14 bases in the middle. The CDR3 sequence is 16 residues long. The V gene's germline CDR1 is LNHDA and CDR2 SQIVND (reference sequence). Looking up the rest from reference TRBV19 and TRBJ1-3 gives the full variable domain: DGGITQSPKYLFRKEGQNVTLSCEQNLNHDAMYWYRQDPGQGLRLIYYSQIVNDFQKGDIAEGYSVSREKKESFPLTVTSAQKNPTAFYLCASSIAGRGEGNTIYFGEGSWLTVV.